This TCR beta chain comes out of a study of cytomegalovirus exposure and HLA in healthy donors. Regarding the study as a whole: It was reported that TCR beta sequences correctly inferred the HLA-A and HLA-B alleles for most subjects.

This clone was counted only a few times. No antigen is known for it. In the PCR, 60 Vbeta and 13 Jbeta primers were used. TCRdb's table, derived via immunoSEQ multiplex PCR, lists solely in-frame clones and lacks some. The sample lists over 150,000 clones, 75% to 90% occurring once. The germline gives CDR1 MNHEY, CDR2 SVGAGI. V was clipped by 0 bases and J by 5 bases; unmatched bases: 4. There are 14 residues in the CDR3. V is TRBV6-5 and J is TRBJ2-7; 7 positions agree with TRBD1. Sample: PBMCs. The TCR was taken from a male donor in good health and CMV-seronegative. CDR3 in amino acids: CASSYSNRGHEQYF. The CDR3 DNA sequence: TGTGCCAGCAGTTACTCTAACAGGGGCCACGAGCAGTACTTC.